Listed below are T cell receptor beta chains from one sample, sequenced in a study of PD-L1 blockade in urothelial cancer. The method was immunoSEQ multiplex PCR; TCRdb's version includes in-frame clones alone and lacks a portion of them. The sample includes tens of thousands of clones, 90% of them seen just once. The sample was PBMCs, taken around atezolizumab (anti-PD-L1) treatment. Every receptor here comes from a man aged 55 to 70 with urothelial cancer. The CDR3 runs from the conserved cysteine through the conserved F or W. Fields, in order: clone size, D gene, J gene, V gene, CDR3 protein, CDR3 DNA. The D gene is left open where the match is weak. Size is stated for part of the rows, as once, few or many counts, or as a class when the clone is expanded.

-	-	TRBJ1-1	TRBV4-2	CASSQKGAQNTEAFF	TGTGCCAGCAGCCAAAAAGGGGCGCAGAACACTGAAGCTTTCTTT
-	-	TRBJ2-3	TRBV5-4	CASSESGPFTDTQYF	TGTGCCAGCAGCGAGAGCGGGCCCTTCACAGATACGCAGTATTTT
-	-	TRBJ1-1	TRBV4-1	CASSPVGRAEAFF	TGCGCCAGCAGCCCCGTCGGCAGGGCTGAAGCTTTCTTT
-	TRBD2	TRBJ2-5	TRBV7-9	CASSYGTSGTETQYF	TGTGCCAGCAGCTATGGGACTAGCGGGACGGAGACCCAGTACTTC
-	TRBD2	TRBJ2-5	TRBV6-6	CASSSDRLARETQYF	TGTGCCAGCAGTTCCGACCGACTAGCCAGAGAGACCCAGTACTTC
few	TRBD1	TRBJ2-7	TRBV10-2	CASSEKRTGAYEQYF	TGCGCCAGCAGTGAGAAGAGGACAGGGGCCTACGAGCAGTACTTC
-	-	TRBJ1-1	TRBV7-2	CASSPRRLLVTEAFF	TGTGCCAGCAGCCCTAGGCGGTTACTCGTCACCGAAGCTTTCTTT
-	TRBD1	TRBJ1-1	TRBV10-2	CASSRDSLNTEAFF	TGCGCCAGCAGCCGGGACAGTTTGAACACTGAAGCTTTCTTT
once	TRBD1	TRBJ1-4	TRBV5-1	CASKDRGDEKLFF	TGCGCCAGCAAAGACAGGGGGGATGAAAAACTGTTTTTT
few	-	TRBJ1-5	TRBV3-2	CASILNQHF	TGTGCCAGCATCTTAAACCAGCATTTT
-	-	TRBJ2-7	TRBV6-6	CASRSDGGSYEQYF	TGTGCCAGCAGATCGGACGGAGGCTCCTACGAGCAGTACTTC
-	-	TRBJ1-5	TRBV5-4	CASSSGENQPQHF	TGTGCCAGCAGCTCGGGTGAGAATCAGCCCCAGCATTTT
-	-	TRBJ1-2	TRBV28	CASSTALNYGYTF	TGTGCCAGCAGCACCGCACTAAACTATGGCTACACCTTC
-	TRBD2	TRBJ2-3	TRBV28	CASNRLSGSTDTQYF	TGTGCCAGCAATCGACTTAGCGGGAGCACAGATACGCAGTATTTT
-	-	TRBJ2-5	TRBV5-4	CASSLAVDPRETQYF	TGTGCCAGCAGCTTGGCCGTTGATCCACGGGAGACCCAGTACTTC
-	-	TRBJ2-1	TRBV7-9	CASSSLLQGQFF	TGTGCCAGCAGCTCCCTCCTACAGGGGCAGTTCTTC
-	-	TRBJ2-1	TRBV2	CATRLGNEQFF	TGTGCCACCCGTCTCGGCAATGAGCAGTTCTTC
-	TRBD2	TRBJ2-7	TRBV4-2	CASSQASSGGGEQYF	TGTGCCAGCAGCCAAGCATCGAGCGGGGGGGGCGAGCAGTACTTC
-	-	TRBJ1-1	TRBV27	CASSLNRVNTEAFF	TGTGCCAGCAGTTTAAACAGGGTGAACACTGAAGCTTTCTTT
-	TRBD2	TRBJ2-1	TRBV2	CASKVLAARRYNEQFF	TGTGCCAGCAAAGTTCTAGCGGCCAGGAGATACAATGAGCAGTTCTTC
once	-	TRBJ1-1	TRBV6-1	CASSPGHPNTEAFF	TGTGCCAGCAGCCCGGGACATCCGAACACTGAAGCTTTCTTT
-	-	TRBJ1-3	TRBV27	CASRTTSGNSGNTIYF	TGTGCCAGCAGAACTACCTCGGGAAACTCTGGAAACACCATATATTTT
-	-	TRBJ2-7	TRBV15	CATSREAAAASYEQYF	TGTGCCACCAGCAGGGAAGCGGCCGCCGCTTCCTACGAGCAGTACTTC
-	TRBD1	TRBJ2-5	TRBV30	CAWSYRGQGTETQYF	TGTGCCTGGAGTTACAGGGGACAGGGTACGGAGACCCAGTACTTC
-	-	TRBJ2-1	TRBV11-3	CASSLETNNEQFF	TGTGCCAGCAGCTTAGAAACAAACAATGAGCAGTTCTTC
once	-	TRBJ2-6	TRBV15	CATSRRSSGANVLTF	TGTGCCACCAGCAGACGGAGCTCTGGGGCCAACGTCCTGACTTTC
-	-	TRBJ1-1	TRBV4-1	CASSQVWAGPEAFF	TGCGCCAGCAGCCAAGTCTGGGCAGGGCCTGAAGCTTTCTTT
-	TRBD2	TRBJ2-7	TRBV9	CASSARLAGEQYF	TGTGCCAGCAGCGCGCGACTAGCGGGGGAGCAGTACTTC
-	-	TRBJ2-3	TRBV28	CASSHYKGAGTDTQYF	TGTGCCAGCAGTCACTATAAGGGGGCGGGAACAGATACGCAGTATTTT
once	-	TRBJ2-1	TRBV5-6	CASSLALLSYNEQFF	TGTGCCAGCAGCTTAGCGCTTCTCTCCTACAATGAGCAGTTCTTC
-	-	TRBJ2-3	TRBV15	CATSRQSLQGGADTQYF	TGTGCCACCAGCAGACAAAGCCTACAGGGAGGGGCGGATACGCAGTATTTT
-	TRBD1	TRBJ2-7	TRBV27	CASSLAGQGSSYEQYF	TGTGCCAGCAGTTTGGCGGGACAGGGAAGCTCCTACGAGCAGTACTTC
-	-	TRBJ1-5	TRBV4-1	CASSQEQGYQPQHF	TGCGCCAGCAGCCAAGAACAGGGCTATCAGCCCCAGCATTTT
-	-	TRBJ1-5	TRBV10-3	CAISERYNQPQHF	TGTGCCATCAGTGAACGGTACAATCAGCCCCAGCATTTT
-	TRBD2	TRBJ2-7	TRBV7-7	CASSPSGLAGVIGEQYF	TGTGCTAGCAGCCCCTCCGGACTAGCGGGAGTTATAGGCGAGCAGTACTTC
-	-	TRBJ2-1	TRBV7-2	CASSLRRQVGDEQFF	TGTGCCAGCAGCCTCAGAAGACAGGTCGGGGATGAGCAGTTCTTC
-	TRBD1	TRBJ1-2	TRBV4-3	CASSPAGQDYGYTF	TGCGCCAGCAGCCCCGCAGGACAGGACTATGGCTACACCTTC
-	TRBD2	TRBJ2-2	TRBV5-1	CASSGLAVNTGELFF	TGCGCCAGCAGCGGACTAGCGGTTAACACCGGGGAGCTGTTTTTT
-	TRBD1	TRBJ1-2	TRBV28	CASTLRGRNYGYTF	TGTGCCAGCACCCTAAGGGGGCGCAACTATGGCTACACCTTC
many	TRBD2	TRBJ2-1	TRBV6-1	CASSELAGDYNEQFF	TGTGCCAGCAGTGAACTAGCGGGAGATTACAATGAGCAGTTCTTC
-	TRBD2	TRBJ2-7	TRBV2	CASSPLAGGSYEQYF	TGTGCCAGCAGTCCTCTAGCGGGCGGTTCCTACGAGCAGTACTTC
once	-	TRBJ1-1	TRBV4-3	CASSQGTGGRPNTEAFF	TGCGCCAGCAGCCAAGGCACGGGAGGACGGCCGAACACTGAAGCTTTCTTT
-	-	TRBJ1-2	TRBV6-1	CASKRTANYGYTF	TGTGCCAGCAAGCGGACGGCCAACTATGGCTACACCTTC
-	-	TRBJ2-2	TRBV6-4	CASSDSNRRGPGELFF	TGTGCCAGCAGTGACTCGAATCGCCGGGGTCCCGGGGAGCTGTTTTTT
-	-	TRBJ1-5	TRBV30	CAWSVDSGNQPQHF	TGTGCCTGGAGTGTCGACTCTGGCAATCAGCCCCAGCATTTT
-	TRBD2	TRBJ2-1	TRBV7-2	CASSFQTSGYNEQFF	TGTGCCAGCAGCTTCCAGACTAGCGGGTACAATGAGCAGTTCTTC
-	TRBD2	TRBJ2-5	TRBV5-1	CASSAGLAGQETQYF	TGCGCCAGCAGCGCGGGACTAGCGGGCCAAGAGACCCAGTACTTC
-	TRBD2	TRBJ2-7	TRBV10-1	CASSILAEPPYYEQYF	TGCGCCAGCAGTATACTAGCGGAGCCCCCCTACTACGAGCAGTACTTC
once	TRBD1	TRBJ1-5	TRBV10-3	CAISERTGGDIQPQHF	TGTGCCATCAGTGAGAGGACAGGGGGCGACATCCAGCCCCAGCATTTT
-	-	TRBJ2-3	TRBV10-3	CAISDRGFTDTQYF	TGTGCCATCAGTGACAGAGGGTTCACAGATACGCAGTATTTT
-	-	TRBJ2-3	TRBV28	CASSLVGADTQYF	TGTGCCAGCAGTTTAGTGGGAGCAGATACGCAGTATTTT
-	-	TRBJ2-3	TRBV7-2	CASRLTGGGTDTQYF	TGTGCCAGCAGGTTAACGGGGGGCGGCACAGATACGCAGTATTTT
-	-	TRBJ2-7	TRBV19	CASSMTGLPNEQYF	TGTGCCAGTAGTATGACAGGCCTCCCAAACGAGCAGTACTTC